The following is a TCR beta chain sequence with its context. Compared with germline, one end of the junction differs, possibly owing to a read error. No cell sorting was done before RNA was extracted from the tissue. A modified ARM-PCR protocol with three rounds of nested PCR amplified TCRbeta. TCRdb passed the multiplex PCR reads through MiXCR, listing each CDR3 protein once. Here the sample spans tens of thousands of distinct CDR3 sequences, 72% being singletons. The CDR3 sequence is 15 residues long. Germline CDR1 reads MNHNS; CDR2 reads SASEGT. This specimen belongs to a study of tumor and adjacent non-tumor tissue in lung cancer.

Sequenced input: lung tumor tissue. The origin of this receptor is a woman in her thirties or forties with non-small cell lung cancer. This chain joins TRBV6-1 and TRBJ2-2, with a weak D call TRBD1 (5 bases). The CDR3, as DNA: TGTGCCAACAGTGAACGGGCAGGGAACACTGGGGAGCTGTTTTTT. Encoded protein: CANSERAGNTGELFF.